This TCR beta chain stems from a study of Ad26.COV2.S vaccination and SARS-CoV-2 variants. Study at large: The authors gave Ad26.COV2.S intramuscularly, either once or twice 56 days apart.

Germline-derived CDR1 and CDR2 are SGHTA and FQGNSA. V was clipped by 2 bases and J by 4 bases; unmatched bases: 5. The CDR3 contains 15 residues. The treatment is: approximately 18 received Ad26.COV2.S at low or high dose, single or two shots; 5 received placebo; per-sample allocation not given. Sampling was performed 63 days after the first vaccine or placebo injection. The protocol was immunoSEQ multiplex PCR, while the TCRdb copy is restricted to in-frame clones and leaves out a portion. Of about 350,000 clones listed, around 87% were seen once; the top ten hold 3.4%. The chain carries TRBV7-2 and TRBJ1-5; the match to TRBD1 covers 7 bases. This clonotype originated in a person between 18 and 65 years old who received the Ad26.COV2.S COVID-19 vaccine or a placebo. Specimen: peripheral blood, collected in a trial of Ad26.COV2.S vaccine versus placebo. The CDR3 protein is CASSLPGTANQPQHF. CDR3 nucleotides: TGTGCCAGCAGCTTACCCGGGACAGCTAATCAGCCCCAGCATTTT.